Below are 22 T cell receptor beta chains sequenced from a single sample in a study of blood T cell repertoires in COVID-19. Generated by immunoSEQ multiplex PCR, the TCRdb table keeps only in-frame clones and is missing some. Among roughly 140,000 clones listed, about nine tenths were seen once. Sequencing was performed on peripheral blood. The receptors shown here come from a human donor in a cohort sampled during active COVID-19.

The CDR3 DNA reads TGTGCCAGCAGCCCAAGATCGTCTAGCGGGGGGGATACAGATACGCAGTATTTT. Protein sequence: CASSPRSSSGGDTDTQYF. This chain links TRBV4-2 with TRBJ2-3, with 12 bases aligning to TRBD2. V lost 4 bases to trimming and J lost 3 bases; unmatched junction nucleotides: 11. CDR1 is LGHNA and CDR2 is YNFKEQ in the germline V gene. There are 18 residues in the CDR3.

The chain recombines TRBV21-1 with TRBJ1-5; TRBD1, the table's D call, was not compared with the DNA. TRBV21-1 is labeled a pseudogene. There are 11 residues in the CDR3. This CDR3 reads CARDRDQPQHF. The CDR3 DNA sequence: TGTGCCAGGGACAGGGATCAGCCCCAGCATTTT.

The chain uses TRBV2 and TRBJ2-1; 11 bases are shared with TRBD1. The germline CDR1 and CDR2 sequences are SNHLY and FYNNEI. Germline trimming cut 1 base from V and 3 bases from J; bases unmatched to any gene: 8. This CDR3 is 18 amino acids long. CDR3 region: CASSEDVGGTGGYNEQFF. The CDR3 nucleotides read TGTGCCAGCAGTGAAGATGTAGGAGGGACAGGGGGCTACAATGAGCAGTTCTTC.

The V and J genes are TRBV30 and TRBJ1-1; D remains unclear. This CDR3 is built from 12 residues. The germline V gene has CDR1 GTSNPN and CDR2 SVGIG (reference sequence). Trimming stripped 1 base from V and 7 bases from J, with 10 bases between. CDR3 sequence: CAWSDNRYEAFF. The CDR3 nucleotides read TGTGCCTGGAGTGACAACAGATATGAAGCTTTCTTT.

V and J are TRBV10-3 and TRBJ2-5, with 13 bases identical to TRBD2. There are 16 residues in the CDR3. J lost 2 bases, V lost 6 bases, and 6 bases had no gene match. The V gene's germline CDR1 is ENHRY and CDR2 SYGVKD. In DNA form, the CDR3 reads TGTGCCATCAGCCCCTGGACTAGCGGGGGTCAAGAGACCCAGTACTTC. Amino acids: CAISPWTSGGQETQYF.

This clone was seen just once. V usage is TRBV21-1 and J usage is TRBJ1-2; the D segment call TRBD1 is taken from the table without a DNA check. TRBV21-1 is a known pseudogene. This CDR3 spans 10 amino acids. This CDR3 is CPDRNYGYTF. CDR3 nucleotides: TGTCCCGACAGAAACTATGGCTACACCTTC.

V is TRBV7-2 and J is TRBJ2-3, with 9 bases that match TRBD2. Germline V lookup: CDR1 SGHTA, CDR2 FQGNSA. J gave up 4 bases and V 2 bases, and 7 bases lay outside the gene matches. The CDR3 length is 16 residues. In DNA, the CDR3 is TGTGCCAGCAGCTTACTCGGCGGGGGGGTCGCAGATACGCAGTATTTT. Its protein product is CASSLLGGGVADTQYF.

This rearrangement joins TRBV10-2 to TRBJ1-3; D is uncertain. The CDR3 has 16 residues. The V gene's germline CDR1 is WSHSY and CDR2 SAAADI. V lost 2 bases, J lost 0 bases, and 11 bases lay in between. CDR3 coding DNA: TGCGCCAGCAGTGAGCAGAGGCCCGACTCTGGAAACACCATATATTTT. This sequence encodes CASSEQRPDSGNTIYF.

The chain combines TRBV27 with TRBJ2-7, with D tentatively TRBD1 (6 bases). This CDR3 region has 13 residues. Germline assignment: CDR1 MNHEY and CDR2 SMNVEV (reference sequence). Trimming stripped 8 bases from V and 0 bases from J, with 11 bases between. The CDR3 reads CASVGQNSYEQYF. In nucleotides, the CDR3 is TGTGCCAGCGTCGGACAGAACTCCTACGAGCAGTACTTC.

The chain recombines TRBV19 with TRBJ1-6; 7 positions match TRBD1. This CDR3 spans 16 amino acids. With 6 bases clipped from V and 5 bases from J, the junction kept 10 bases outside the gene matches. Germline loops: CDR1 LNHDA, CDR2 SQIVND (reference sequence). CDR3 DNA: TGTGCCAGTAGCTTCTCCGGGACAGTGAATAATTCACCCCTCCACTTT. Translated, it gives CASSFSGTVNNSPLHF. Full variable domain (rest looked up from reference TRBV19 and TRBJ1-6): DGGITQSPKYLFRKEGQNVTLSCEQNLNHDAMYWYRQDPGQGLRLIYYSQIVNDFQKGDIAEGYSVSREKKESFPLTVTSAQKNPTAFYLCASSFSGTVNNSPLHFGNGTRLTVT.

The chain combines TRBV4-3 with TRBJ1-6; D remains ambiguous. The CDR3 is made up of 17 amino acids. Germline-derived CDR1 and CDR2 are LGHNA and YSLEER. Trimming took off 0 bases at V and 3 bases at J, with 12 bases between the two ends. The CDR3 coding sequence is TGCGCCAGCAGCCAAGATCACCAACTGAACTATAATTCACCCCTCCACTTT. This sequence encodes CASSQDHQLNYNSPLHF.

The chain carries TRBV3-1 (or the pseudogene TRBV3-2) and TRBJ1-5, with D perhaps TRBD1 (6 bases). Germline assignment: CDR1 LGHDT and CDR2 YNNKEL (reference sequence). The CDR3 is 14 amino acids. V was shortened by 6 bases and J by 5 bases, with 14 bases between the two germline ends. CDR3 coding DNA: TGTGCCAGCAGTTATGGGACACTGGATCAGCCCCAGCATTTT. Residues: CASSYGTLDQPQHF.

CDR3 loop: CATRPLTGANTEAFF. The CDR3 DNA sequence: TGTGCCACCCGCCCCCTGACAGGGGCGAACACTGAAGCTTTCTTT. The chain combines TRBV15 with TRBJ1-1, with 8 bases that match TRBD1. CDR3 length: 15 amino acids. The V segment lost 8 bases and the J segment 1 base; nucleotides outside the gene matches: 9. The V gene's germline CDR1 is LNHNV and CDR2 YYDKDF (reference sequence).

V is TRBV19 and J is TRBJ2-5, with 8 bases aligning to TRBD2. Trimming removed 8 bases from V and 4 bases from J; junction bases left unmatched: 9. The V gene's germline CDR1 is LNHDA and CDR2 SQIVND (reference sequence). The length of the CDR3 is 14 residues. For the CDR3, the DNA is TGTGCCAGTGGTACCGGGACTAGAGTAGAGACCCAGTACTTC. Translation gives CASGTGTRVETQYF.

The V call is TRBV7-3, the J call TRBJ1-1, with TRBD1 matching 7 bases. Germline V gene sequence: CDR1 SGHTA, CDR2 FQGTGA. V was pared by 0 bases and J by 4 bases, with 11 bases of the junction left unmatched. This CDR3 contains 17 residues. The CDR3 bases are TGTGCCAGCAGCTTAACGAGACTCACAGGGGTTTCCACTGAAGCTTTCTTT. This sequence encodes CASSLTRLTGVSTEAFF.

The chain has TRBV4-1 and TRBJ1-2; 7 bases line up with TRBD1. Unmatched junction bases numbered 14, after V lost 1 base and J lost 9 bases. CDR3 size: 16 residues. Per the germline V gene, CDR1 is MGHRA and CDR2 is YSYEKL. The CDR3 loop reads CASSQGTGGDTKSYTF. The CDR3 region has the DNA TGCGCCAGCAGCCAAGGGACAGGTGGAGATACTAAAAGCTACACCTTC.

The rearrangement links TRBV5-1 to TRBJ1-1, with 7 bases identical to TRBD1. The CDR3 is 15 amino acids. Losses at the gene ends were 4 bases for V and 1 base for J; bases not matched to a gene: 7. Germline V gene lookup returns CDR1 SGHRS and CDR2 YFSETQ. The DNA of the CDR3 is TGCGCCAGCAGCATCTCGGGGACAGAGAACACTGAAGCTTTCTTT. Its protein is CASSISGTENTEAFF.

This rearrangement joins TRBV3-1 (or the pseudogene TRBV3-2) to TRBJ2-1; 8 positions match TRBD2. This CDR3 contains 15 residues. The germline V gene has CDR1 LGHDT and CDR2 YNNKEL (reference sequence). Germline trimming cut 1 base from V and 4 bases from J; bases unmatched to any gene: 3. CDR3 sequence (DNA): TGTGCCAGCAGCCAAGTTAGCGGGGCTTACAATGAGCAGTTCTTC. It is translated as CASSQVSGAYNEQFF.

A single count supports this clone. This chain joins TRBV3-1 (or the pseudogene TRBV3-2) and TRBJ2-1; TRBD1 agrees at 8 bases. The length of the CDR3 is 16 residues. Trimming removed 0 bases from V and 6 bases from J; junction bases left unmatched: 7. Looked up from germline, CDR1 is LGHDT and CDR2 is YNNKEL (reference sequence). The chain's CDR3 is CASSQDPTGGVNEQFF. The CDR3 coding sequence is TGTGCCAGCAGCCAAGATCCAACAGGGGGTGTCAATGAGCAGTTCTTC.

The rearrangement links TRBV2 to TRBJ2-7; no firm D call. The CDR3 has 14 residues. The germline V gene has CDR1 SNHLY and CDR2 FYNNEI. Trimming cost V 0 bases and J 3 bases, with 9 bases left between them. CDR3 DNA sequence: TGTGCCAGCAGTGAAGCGCTATCGGGCTACGAGCAGTACTTC. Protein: CASSEALSGYEQYF.

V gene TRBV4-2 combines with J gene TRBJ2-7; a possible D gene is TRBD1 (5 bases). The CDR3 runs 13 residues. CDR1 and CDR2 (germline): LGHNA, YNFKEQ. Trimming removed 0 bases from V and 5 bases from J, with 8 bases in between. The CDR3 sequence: CASSQDWGHEQYF. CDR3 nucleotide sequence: TGTGCCAGCAGCCAAGATTGGGGCCACGAGCAGTACTTC.

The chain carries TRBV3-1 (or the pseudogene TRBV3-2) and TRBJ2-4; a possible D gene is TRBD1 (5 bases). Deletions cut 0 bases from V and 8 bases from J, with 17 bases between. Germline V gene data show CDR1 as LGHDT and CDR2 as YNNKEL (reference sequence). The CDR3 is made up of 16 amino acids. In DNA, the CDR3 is TGTGCCAGCAGCCAAGAAGGGGCCATCCCGGCGGACATTCAGTACTTC. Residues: CASSQEGAIPADIQYF.